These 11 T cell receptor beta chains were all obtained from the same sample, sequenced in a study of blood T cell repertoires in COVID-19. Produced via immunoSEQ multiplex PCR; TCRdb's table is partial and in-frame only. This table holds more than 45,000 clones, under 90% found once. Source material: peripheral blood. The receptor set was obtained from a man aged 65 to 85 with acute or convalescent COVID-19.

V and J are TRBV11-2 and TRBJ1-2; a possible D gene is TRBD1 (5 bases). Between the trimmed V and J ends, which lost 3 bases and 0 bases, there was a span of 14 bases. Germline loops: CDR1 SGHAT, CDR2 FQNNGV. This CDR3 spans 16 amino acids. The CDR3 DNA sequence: TGTGCCAGCAGCTTTAGTGATGGGGCCGCTAACTATGGCTACACCTTC. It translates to CASSFSDGAANYGYTF.

In nucleotides, the CDR3 is TGTGCCAGCAGCCGCAGGGAGACCCAGTACTTC. It translates to CASSRRETQYF. The chain combines TRBV3-1 (or the pseudogene TRBV3-2) with TRBJ2-5; no firm D call. Germline V CDR1 and CDR2: LGHDT, YNNKEL (reference sequence). The CDR3 consists of 11 residues. V was clipped by 4 bases and J by 5 bases, with 5 bases between them.

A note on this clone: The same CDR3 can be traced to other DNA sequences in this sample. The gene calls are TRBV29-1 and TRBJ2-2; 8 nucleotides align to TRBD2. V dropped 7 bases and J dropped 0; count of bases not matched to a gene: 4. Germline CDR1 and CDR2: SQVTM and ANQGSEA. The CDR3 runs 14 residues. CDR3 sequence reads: CSANSGANTGELFF. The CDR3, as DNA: TGCAGCGCTAATAGCGGGGCGAACACCGGGGAGCTGTTTTTT.

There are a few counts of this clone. In DNA form, the CDR3 reads TGTGCCAGCAGAGAGAACGGTGCTGCAACTAATGAAAAACTGTTTTTT. It yields the protein CASRENGAATNEKLFF. The V gene is TRBV2, the J gene TRBJ1-4; no reliable D call. The CDR3 runs to 16 residues. Trimming took off 6 bases at V and 0 bases at J, with 14 bases between the two ends. Germline V CDR1 and CDR2: SNHLY, FYNNEI.

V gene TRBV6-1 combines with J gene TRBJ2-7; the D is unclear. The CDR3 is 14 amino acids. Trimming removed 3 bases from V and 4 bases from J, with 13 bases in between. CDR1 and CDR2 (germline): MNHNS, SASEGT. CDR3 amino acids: CASSDMQVVYEQYV. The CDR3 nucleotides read TGTGCCAGCAGTGATATGCAGGTAGTATACGAGCAGTACGTC.

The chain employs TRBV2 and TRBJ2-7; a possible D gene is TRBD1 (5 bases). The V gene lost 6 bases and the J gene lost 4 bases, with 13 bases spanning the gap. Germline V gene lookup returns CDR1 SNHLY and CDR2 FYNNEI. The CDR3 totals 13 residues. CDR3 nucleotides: TGTGCCAGCAGGGCGGACATGGGTTACGAGCAGTACTTC. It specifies CASRADMGYEQYF.

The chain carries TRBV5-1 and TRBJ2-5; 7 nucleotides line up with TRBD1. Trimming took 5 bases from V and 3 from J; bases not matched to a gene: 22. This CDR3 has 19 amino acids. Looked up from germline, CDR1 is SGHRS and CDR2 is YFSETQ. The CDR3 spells CASSLKVKVDRAREETQYF. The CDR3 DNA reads TGCGCCAGCAGTCTAAAAGTTAAGGTCGACAGGGCGCGAGAAGAGACCCAGTACTTC.

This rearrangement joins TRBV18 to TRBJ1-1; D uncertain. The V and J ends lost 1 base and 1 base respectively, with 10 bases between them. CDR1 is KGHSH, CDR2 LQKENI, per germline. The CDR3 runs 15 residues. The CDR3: CASSPQGGPNTEAFF. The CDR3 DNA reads TGTGCCAGCTCACCACAGGGAGGTCCGAACACTGAAGCTTTCTTT.

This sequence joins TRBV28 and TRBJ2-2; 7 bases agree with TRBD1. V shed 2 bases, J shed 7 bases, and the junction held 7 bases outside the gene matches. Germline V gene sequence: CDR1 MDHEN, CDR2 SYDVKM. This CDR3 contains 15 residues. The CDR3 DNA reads TGTGCCAGCAGTTTAAGGAACAGGGGTTACGGGGAGCTGTTTTTT. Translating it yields CASSLRNRGYGELFF.

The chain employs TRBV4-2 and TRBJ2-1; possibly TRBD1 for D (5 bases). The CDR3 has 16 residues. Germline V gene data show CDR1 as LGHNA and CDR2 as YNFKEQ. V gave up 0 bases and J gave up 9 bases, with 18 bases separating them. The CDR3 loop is CASSQDSDTLVGEQFF. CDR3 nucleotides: TGTGCCAGCAGCCAAGATTCGGACACCCTGGTTGGTGAGCAGTTCTTC.

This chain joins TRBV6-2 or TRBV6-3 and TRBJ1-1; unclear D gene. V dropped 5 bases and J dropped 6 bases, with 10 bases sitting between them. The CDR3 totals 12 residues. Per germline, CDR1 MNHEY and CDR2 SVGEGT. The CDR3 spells CASSVTVSEAFF. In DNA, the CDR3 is TGTGCCAGCAGTGTTACGGTCTCTGAAGCTTTCTTT.